This T cell receptor beta chain is drawn from a study of blood T cell repertoires in COVID-19. About the study: Acute and convalescent COVID-19 specimens originated in the United States, Italy and Spain. Sample material is recorded as cDNA or gDNA derived from T cells, B-cell-depleted T cells, or PBMCs.

Authors' methods: Cell counts per sample came from amplifying reference gene primers. Using immunoSEQ multiplex PCR, the repertoire was profiled, and TCRdb retains in-frame clones only, with some absent. From that table come the V and J calls and clone size; the DNA was used to work out D and trimming. This table holds fewer than 400,000 clones, 85% found once. Unmatched junction bases numbered 9, after V lost 4 bases and J lost 6 bases. There are 14 residues in the CDR3. CDR1 is SGHRS, CDR2 YFSETQ, per germline. This clone was picked up a small number of times. The chain is built from TRBV5-1 and TRBJ1-2; TRBD1 matches at 7 bases. Sequences were obtained from peripheral blood. The TCR comes from a young woman with acute or convalescent COVID-19. CDR3 region: CASSLYLQGDGYTF. As DNA, the CDR3 is TGCGCCAGCAGCCTCTATTTGCAGGGGGATGGCTACACCTTC.